Listed below are T cell receptor beta chains from one sample, sequenced in a study of CD8 T cells in ankylosing spondylitis. TCRdb used MiXCR to reprocess the 5' RACE reads, holding one entry per CDR3 protein. The table lists about 300,000 distinct CDR3 sequences, around 21% of them singletons. Material: blood, either unsorted or a sorted T cell fraction (not recorded which). These receptors were taken from a female donor with ankylosing spondylitis or in good health (not recorded which). The CDR3 runs from the conserved cysteine through the conserved F or W. The order of the fields is V gene, clone size, J gene, D gene, CDR3 protein, CDR3 DNA. D genes are given only for firm matches. Part of the rows lack a size; the others show once, few, many or a class for expanded clones.

>TRBV20-1|few|TRBJ1-4|.
CSAARGIRATNEKLFF
TGCAGTGCCGCACGGGGGATAAGGGCAACTAATGAAAAACTGTTTTTT
>TRBV14|few|TRBJ1-1|.
CASSLSGPEAFF
TGTGCCAGCAGCCTAAGTGGCCCTGAAGCTTTCTTT
>TRBV20-1|once|TRBJ1-2|.
CSARDRRDDGYTF
TGCAGTGCTAGAGATCGCAGGGATGATGGCTACACCTTC
>TRBV6-1|few|TRBJ1-5|TRBD1
CASKEGALYQPQHF
TGTGCCAGCAAGGAGGGGGCCTTGTATCAGCCCCAGCATTTT
>TRBV6-2/TRBV6-3|.|TRBJ2-7|.
CAGGATDEQYF
TGTGCGGGGGGAGCAACCGACGAGCAGTACTTC
>TRBV12-3/TRBV12-4|.|TRBJ2-6|.
CASSVGQPLSGANVLTF
TGTGCCAGCAGTGTCGGACAGCCTCTCTCTGGGGCCAACGTCCTGACTTTC
>TRBV7-7|.|TRBJ1-5|.
CASSQRTGNQPQHF
TGTGCCAGCAGCCAAAGGACCGGGAATCAGCCCCAGCATTTT
>TRBV29-1|few|TRBJ2-1|.
CSVDPLSGTVSSYNEQFF
TGCAGCGTTGATCCTCTTTCCGGGACGGTGAGCTCCTACAATGAGCAGTTCTTC
>TRBV20-1|.|TRBJ1-1|.
CSIKQGRNTEAFF
TGCAGTATAAAACAGGGTAGGAACACTGAAGCTTTCTTT
>TRBV6-2/TRBV6-3|.|TRBJ1-1|.
CASSYVRSAFF
TGTGCCAGCAGTTACGTGCGGTCGGCTTTCTTT
>TRBV6-1|few|TRBJ1-2|.
CASRVPMGGHYGYTF
TGTGCCAGCAGGGTTCCAATGGGGGGACACTATGGCTACACCTTC
>TRBV7-3|.|TRBJ1-1|.
CASSLNGGASTEAFF
TGTGCCAGCAGCTTAAATGGGGGGGCGAGCACTGAAGCTTTCTTT
>TRBV27|.|TRBJ2-7|.
CASRLNYEQYF
TGTGCCAGCCGCCTTAATTACGAGCAGTACTTC
>TRBV20-1|.|TRBJ2-7|.
CSARGPEQYF
TGCAGTGCTAGGGGTCCCGAGCAGTACTTC
>TRBV18|few|TRBJ2-1|TRBD1
CASSPGQRYNEQFF
TGTGCCAGCTCACCGGGACAGAGGTACAATGAGCAGTTCTTC
>TRBV5-1|.|TRBJ2-5|TRBD2
CASSFSGVMGEGLETQYF
TGCGCCAGCAGCTTCTCTGGGGTGATGGGGGAGGGCCTTGAGACCCAGTACTTC
>TRBV20-1|many|TRBJ1-1|.
CRGDGSMNTEAFF
TGCAGAGGGGACGGATCGATGAACACTGAAGCTTTCTTT
>TRBV7-8|few|TRBJ2-2|.
CASTRLVNTGELFF
TGTGCCAGCACTCGACTAGTGAACACCGGGGAGCTGTTTTTT
>TRBV20-1|.|TRBJ2-1|TRBD2
CCARPQLAGGPWNEQFF
TGCTGTGCTAGACCCCAACTAGCGGGAGGGCCTTGGAATGAGCAGTTCTTC
>TRBV4-3|few|TRBJ1-1|.
CASSALTGMNTEAFF
TGCGCCAGCAGCGCTCTGACAGGTATGAACACTGAAGCTTTCTTT
>TRBV5-4|.|TRBJ2-2|TRBD1
CASSLDGTGVDGELFF
TGTGCCAGCAGCTTGGACGGGACAGGGGTAGACGGGGAGCTGTTTTTT
>TRBV12-3/TRBV12-4|.|TRBJ2-3|TRBD1
CASSIQGAPSTDTQYF
TGTGCCAGCAGTATCCAGGGGGCGCCCAGCACAGATACGCAGTATTTT
>TRBV10-2|.|TRBJ1-2|.
CASRQVAGTGYTF
TGCGCCAGCAGACAGGTTGCGGGGACTGGCTACACCTTC
>TRBV15|.|TRBJ1-4|TRBD1
CATSRDRGLEKLFF
TGTGCCACCAGCCGAGACAGGGGGCTTGAAAAACTGTTTTTT
>TRBV7-2|many|TRBJ2-1|.
CASSAGGGSYNEQFF
TGTGCCAGCAGCGCAGGGGGGGGGTCCTACAATGAGCAGTTCTTC
>TRBV5-1|few|TRBJ2-7|.
CASSLAGVREEQYF
TGCGCCAGCAGCTTGGCGGGAGTGAGAGAAGAGCAGTACTTC
>TRBV7-2|.|TRBJ2-1|.
CASGGMGNEQFF
TGTGCCAGCGGGGGGATGGGGAATGAGCAGTTCTTC
>TRBV6-1|few|TRBJ1-2|.
CASYRFQGYGYTF
TGTGCCAGCTACAGGTTTCAAGGCTATGGCTACACCTTC
>TRBV12-3/TRBV12-4|few|TRBJ2-7|.
CASSLWSRDEQYF
TGTGCCAGCAGTTTATGGAGTCGGGACGAGCAGTACTTC
>TRBV29-1|many|TRBJ1-5|.
CSVARERNQPQHF
TGCAGCGTTGCACGGGAGAGAAATCAGCCCCAGCATTTT
>TRBV6-5|few|TRBJ2-3|TRBD2
CASSYSAAGGTDTQYF
TGTGCCAGCAGTTACTCGGCCGCGGGAGGGACAGATACGCAGTATTTT
>TRBV12-3/TRBV12-4|few|TRBJ1-2|.
CASSQTGINYGYTF
TGTGCCAGCAGTCAGACGGGGATAAACTATGGCTACACCTTC
>TRBV5-1|.|TRBJ2-2|TRBD2
CASSLSGMNTGELFF
TGCGCCAGCAGCTTGAGCGGGATGAACACCGGGGAGCTGTTTTTT
>TRBV20-1|.|TRBJ2-5|TRBD2
CSASGGAYVSETQYF
TGCAGTGCTTCGGGGGGTGCTTACGTCTCGGAGACCCAGTACTTC
>TRBV18|few|TRBJ2-5|.
CASSPQTKETQYF
TGTGCCAGCTCACCACAGACGAAAGAGACCCAGTACTTC
>TRBV19|few|TRBJ2-7|.
CASSERGPLSYEQYF
TGTGCCAGTAGTGAACGGGGTCCCCTTTCCTACGAGCAGTACTTC
>TRBV9|.|TRBJ2-1|.
CASSPSGPSNEQFF
TGTGCCAGCAGCCCCTCTGGCCCCTCCAATGAGCAGTTCTTC
>TRBV12-3/TRBV12-4|few|TRBJ2-1|.
CASGFLANEQFF
TGTGCCAGCGGGTTTCTAGCCAATGAGCAGTTCTTC
>TRBV28|many|TRBJ2-5|.
CASSFNRGGVETQYF
TGTGCCAGTTCCTTTAACAGGGGCGGGGTGGAGACCCAGTACTTC
>TRBV18|.|TRBJ2-5|.
CASSPPSSIEETQYF
TGTGCCAGCTCACCACCGAGTTCGATTGAAGAGACCCAGTACTTC
>TRBV6-2/TRBV6-3|.|TRBJ2-1|.
CASGQSNEQFF
TGTGCCAGCGGCCAAAGCAATGAGCAGTTCTTC
>TRBV4-3|.|TRBJ2-3|.
CASSHSTRGADTQYF
TGCGCCAGCAGCCACTCAACTAGGGGGGCAGATACGCAGTATTTT
>TRBV20-1|few|TRBJ2-1|TRBD2
CSARYPGLAGAYNEQFF
TGCAGTGCTAGGTACCCGGGACTAGCGGGAGCCTACAATGAGCAGTTCTTC
>TRBV5-1|.|TRBJ2-5|.
CASSPGTQYQETQYF
TGCGCCAGCAGCCCGGGGACACAGTACCAAGAGACCCAGTACTTC
>TRBV15|few|TRBJ2-3|.
CATSGLHYTDTQYF
TGTGCCACCAGCGGACTTCATTACACAGATACGCAGTATTTT
>TRBV20-1|.|TRBJ2-7|TRBD1
CSADRDREFEQYF
TGCAGTGCGGACCGGGACAGGGAGTTCGAGCAGTACTTC
>TRBV11-2|.|TRBJ2-1|TRBD2
CASSPSGGLAGLEQFF
TGTGCCAGCAGCCCATCTGGGGGGCTAGCGGGACTTGAGCAGTTCTTC
>TRBV20-1|.|TRBJ2-7|.
CSARDSYSGLWEQYF
TGCAGTGCTAGAGATTCTTATTCGGGACTCTGGGAGCAGTACTTC
>TRBV5-5|.|TRBJ2-1|.
CASSLVTAVHEQFF
TGTGCCAGCAGCTTGGTGACAGCAGTCCATGAGCAGTTCTTC